This TCR beta chain was captured in a study of tumor-infiltrating lymphocytes in primary liver carcinoma. The overall study: All lesions had stage T1-T3 N0M0 and roughly 4 to 11 cm widths.

This clonotype was counted a single time. CDR3 length: 14 residues. Germline CDR1 reads WSHSY; CDR2 reads SAAADI. A primer in the constant region served to generate TCR beta cDNA from approximately 450 ng of total RNA. ARM-PCR was slightly modified, and three nested multiplex PCR rounds with it gave rise to the TCR beta libraries. Amplification in the first two PCR rounds was performed using TRBV1-TRBV30 forward primers and a C-beta reverse primer for 9 to 11 cycles each. MiXCR, applied by TCRdb to the multiplex PCR reads, yields one record per CDR3 protein. The data contain more than 100,000 distinct CDR3 sequences, 55% to 70% of them seen just once; the ten biggest clones take up 8.1%. From around 18-30 mg of unsorted bulk tissue, DNA and RNA were co-extracted together.

The chain uses TRBV10-2 and TRBJ2-1; D gene uncertain. This clonotype was obtained from a woman in her sixties with primary liver carcinoma and hepatitis B virus infection. The sample taken for sequencing was tumor-adjacent normal liver tissue. CDR3 amino acids: CSNTAPLQSNEQFF. The CDR3 bases are TGCTCCAACACGGCTCCCCTCCAGAGCAATGAGCAGTTCTTC.